A single sample gave rise to the 32 T cell receptor beta chains below, sequenced in a study of blood T cell repertoires in COVID-19 (dated by TCRdb to the early 2020s). The library came from the immunoSEQ multiplex PCR assay. TCRdb obtained this table from immuneACCESS and retained in-frame rearrangements with V and J assigned. These tables miss some clones; where compared with another copy, unresolved V genes account for less than half of the shortfall, and the remainder is unexplained. The sample records around 24,000 clones, roughly 90% of which are singletons. The top ten constitute around 1.7% of the sample. Sequencing input: peripheral blood. The receptors were gathered from an older woman with active COVID-19.

This clone was observed a handful of times. The chain recombines TRBV6-5 with TRBJ2-7; unclear D gene. V lost 6 bases and J 3 bases, leaving 18 bases between the germline ends. The germline CDR1 and CDR2 sequences are MNHEY and SVGAGI. This CDR3 has 15 residues. The CDR3 region has the DNA TGTGCCAGCAGCTCACAGCCAACCGGTGGCTACGAGCAGTACTTC. This encodes CASSSQPTGGYEQYF.

The sample holds one count of this clone. This chain connects TRBV25-1 to TRBJ2-3; weak D call: TRBD2 (5 bases). The CDR3 has 13 amino acids. CDR1 and CDR2 from the germline V gene are MGHDK and SYGVNS. V lost 9 bases and J 6 bases, leaving 16 bases between the germline ends. The CDR3 sequence is CASQTTGSDTQYF. CDR3 nucleotide sequence: TGTGCCAGTCAGACTACTGGCTCGGATACGCAGTATTTT.

The chain joins TRBV5-4 to TRBJ2-2; D ambiguous. CDR1 is SGHNT, CDR2 YYREEE, per germline (reference sequence). The CDR3 spans 13 residues. V was clipped by 5 bases and J by 1 base, with 6 bases between them. The CDR3 sequence: CASRQENTGELFF. The CDR3 nucleotides are TGTGCCAGCAGGCAGGAGAACACCGGGGAGCTGTTTTTT.

The V gene is TRBV6-5, the J gene TRBJ1-1; D call uncertain. The V gene's germline CDR1 is MNHEY and CDR2 SVGAGI. This CDR3 has 14 residues. Trimming cost V 5 bases and J 1 base, with 11 bases left between them. DNA for the CDR3: TGTGCCAGCAGTAGAGGTTCGTGGAACACTGAAGCTTTCTTT. It translates to CASSRGSWNTEAFF.

The rearrangement uses TRBV13 and TRBJ2-1, with 9 bases identical to TRBD2. The CDR3 consists of 15 residues. The germline V gene encodes CDR1 PRHDT and CDR2 FYEKMQ (reference sequence). With V trimmed by 4 bases and J by 9 bases, 10 bases remained unmatched. The CDR3 DNA follows: TGTGCCAGCAGCTCACTGTCGCGGGAGGGCCGTGAGCAGTTCTTC. Its translation: CASSSLSREGREQFF.

The genes are TRBV18 and TRBJ2-5; maybe TRBD2 (6 bases). Germline CDR1 and CDR2: KGHSH and LQKENI. This CDR3 contains 14 residues. Trimming pared 1 base from V and 5 bases from J, leaving 11 bases between. CDR3 DNA: TGTGCCAGCTCACCACTAGCGGAGGGGGAGACCCAGTACTTC. Protein: CASSPLAEGETQYF.

V usage is TRBV7-9 and J usage is TRBJ2-7, with 7 bases lining up with TRBD1. Losses at the gene ends were 2 bases for V and 6 bases for J; bases not matched to a gene: 7. CDR1 and CDR2 (germline): SEHNR, FQNEAQ (reference sequence). The CDR3 loop spans 14 amino acids. CDR3 sequence (DNA): TGTGCCAGCAGCTTATTTAAGACAGGGAGCGAGCAGTACTTC. As protein: CASSLFKTGSEQYF.

This chain links TRBV3-1 (or the pseudogene TRBV3-2) with TRBJ2-7, with TRBD2 matching 9 bases. CDR1 LGHDT and CDR2 YNNKEL come from the germline V gene (reference sequence). This CDR3 comprises 15 residues. The trim removed 4 bases at V and 4 bases at J, leaving 8 bases unmatched. The CDR3 is CASSPRGGGLYEQYF. CDR3 DNA sequence: TGTGCCAGCAGCCCCCGCGGGGGGGGACTTTACGAGCAGTACTTC.

The V gene is TRBV7-3, the J gene TRBJ1-2, with D hard to call. CDR1 SGHTA and CDR2 FQGTGA come from the germline V gene. CDR3 size: 14 residues. Deletions cut 5 bases from V and 1 base from J, with 11 bases between. CDR3 nucleotide sequence: TGTGCCAGCAGCCCCTCCGGCGGTAACTATGGCTACACCTTC. It translates to CASSPSGGNYGYTF. Variable domain in full (rest from reference TRBV7-3 and TRBJ1-2): GAGVSQTPSNKVTEKGKYVELRCDPISGHTALYWYRQSLGQGPEFLIYFQGTGAADDSGLPNDRFFAVRPEGSVSTLKIQRTERGDSAVYLCASSPSGGNYGYTFGSGTRLTVV.

This rearrangement joins TRBV16 to TRBJ1-1; tentatively, D is TRBD1 (5 bases). The CDR3 is 15 amino acids. Germline assignment: CDR1 KGHSY and CDR2 FQNENV. V was cut by 0 bases and J by 6 bases, with 14 bases left in between. DNA for the CDR3: TGTGCCAGCAGCCAATCGTGGGACTGGTTCGCTGAAGCTTTCTTT. Translation gives CASSQSWDWFAEAFF.

This rearrangement joins TRBV5-4 to TRBJ1-4, with a tentative D call TRBD1 (5 bases). The CDR3 totals 13 residues. Germline assignment: CDR1 SGHNT and CDR2 YYREEE (reference sequence). Trimming pared 2 bases from V and 8 bases from J, leaving 10 bases between. CDR3 loop: CASSFQGSEKLFF. The CDR3 nucleotides read TGTGCCAGCAGCTTTCAGGGATCGGAAAAACTGTTTTTT.

The CDR3 is CSVVDREANYGYTF. The CDR3 DNA follows: TGCAGCGTCGTTGACAGGGAAGCTAACTATGGCTACACCTTC. The J gene is TRBJ1-2, the V gene TRBV29-1; 7 bases map to TRBD1. In germline, CDR1 is SQVTM, CDR2 ANQGSEA. The ends lost 6 bases at V and 0 bases at J; junction bases unmatched: 7. This CDR3 spans 14 amino acids. The whole variable domain, filled in from reference TRBV29-1 and TRBJ1-2, reads SAVISQKPSRDICQRGTSLTIQCQVDSQVTMMFWYRQQPGQSLTLIATANQGSEATYESGFVIDKFPISRPNLTFSTLTVSNMSPEDSSIYLCSVVDREANYGYTFGSGTRLTVV.

DNA for the CDR3: TGTGCCAGCAGTCCGGCAGGGTTGAGTGAAAAACTGTTTTTT. It translates to CASSPAGLSEKLFF. The rearrangement links TRBV3-1 (or the pseudogene TRBV3-2) to TRBJ1-4; possibly TRBD1 for D (5 bases). The germline V and J ends were trimmed by 6 bases and 7 bases, with 15 bases remaining between them. The CDR3 has 14 amino acids. Germline V lookup: CDR1 LGHDT, CDR2 YNNKEL (reference sequence).

V usage is TRBV7-3 and J usage is TRBJ2-5; 8 bases fit TRBD1. Germline trimming cut 5 bases from V and 5 bases from J; bases unmatched to any gene: 1. CDR3 length: 12 amino acids. Germline loops: CDR1 SGHTA, CDR2 FQGTGA. CDR3 residues: CASSRQGETQYF. The CDR3 region has the DNA TGTGCCAGCAGCCGACAGGGGGAGACCCAGTACTTC.

The J gene is TRBJ2-3, the V gene TRBV30; perhaps TRBD1 as D (5 bases). CDR3 size: 14 residues. Trimming took 0 bases from V and 2 from J, leaving 9 bases between them. Germline V lookup: CDR1 GTSNPN, CDR2 SVGIG (reference sequence). The chain's CDR3 is CAWSVQVDTDTQYF. In DNA form, the CDR3 reads TGTGCCTGGAGTGTACAGGTCGACACAGATACGCAGTATTTT.

The rearrangement joins TRBV11-1 to TRBJ1-1; tentatively, D is TRBD1 (6 bases). Germline-derived CDR1 and CDR2 are SGHAT and FQDESV (reference sequence). The CDR3 has 15 residues. V was clipped by 5 bases and J by 1 base, with 14 bases between them. CDR3 protein: CASSPSRTANTEAFF. The CDR3 DNA reads TGTGCCAGCAGCCCGAGTAGGACAGCGAACACTGAAGCTTTCTTT.

The J gene is TRBJ1-1, the V gene TRBV19, with TRBD1 as a possible D gene (5 bases). The V gene lost 3 bases and the J gene lost 0 bases, with 14 bases spanning the gap. Germline loops: CDR1 LNHDA, CDR2 SQIVND (reference sequence). This CDR3 is built from 16 residues. The CDR3 sequence: CASSMREDTLNTEAFF. Here the CDR3 DNA reads TGTGCCAGTAGTATGCGAGAGGACACCTTGAACACTGAAGCTTTCTTT.

The V call is TRBV7-8, the J call TRBJ2-5; 14 nucleotides line up with TRBD2. The V gene end was trimmed by 5 bases and the J gene end by 4 bases; junction bases not matched to a gene: 6. Germline V CDR1 and CDR2: SGHVS, FQNEAQ. This CDR3 is 16 amino acids long. The CDR3 sequence is CASSRGLAGGLETQYF. For the CDR3, the DNA is TGTGCCAGCAGCCGAGGACTAGCGGGGGGCCTAGAGACCCAGTACTTC.

The V call is TRBV11-2, the J call TRBJ1-5; no reliable D call. Germline assignment: CDR1 SGHAT and CDR2 FQNNGV. V gave up 0 bases and J gave up 7 bases, with 7 bases separating them. CDR3 length: 13 amino acids. As DNA, the CDR3 is TGTGCCAGCAGCTTAGATCTGAGGCAGCCCCAGCATTTT. It translates to CASSLDLRQPQHF.

This chain links TRBV19 with TRBJ2-1; D gene unclear. V lost 5 bases to trimming and J lost 9 bases, with 17 bases between them. From germline, CDR1 is LNHDA and CDR2 SQIVND (reference sequence). This CDR3 has 14 residues. The CDR3 spells CASSPSRPGGEQFF. The CDR3 DNA follows: TGTGCCAGTAGTCCAAGTCGCCCCGGCGGTGAGCAGTTCTTC.

This chain uses TRBV30 with TRBJ2-1; D is ambiguous. Trimming left V 6 bases short and J 7 bases short, with 13 bases between. This CDR3 is 12 amino acids long. Germline lookup yields CDR1 GTSNPN and CDR2 SVGIG (reference sequence). The CDR3 DNA is TGTGCCTGTTCGCTTTCCGAGAATGAGCAGTTCTTC. The encoded protein is CACSLSENEQFF.

This sequence joins TRBV21-1 and TRBJ2-7; the listed D gene, TRBD2, was not tested against the DNA. TRBV21-1 is designated a pseudogene. CDR3 length equals 14 residues. The CDR3 nucleotides are TGTGCCAGCAGCAAAGGGAGGGGCCACTACGAGCAGTACTTC. Protein product: CASSKGRGHYEQYF.

The V call is TRBV11-2, the J call TRBJ2-5; the D gene is possibly TRBD2 (5 bases). This CDR3 is 16 amino acids long. The V end lost 1 base, the J end lost 5 bases, and 17 bases lay between the germline ends. The germline gives CDR1 SGHAT, CDR2 FQNNGV. CDR3 nucleotide sequence: TGTGCCAGCAGCTTAGGTTTCGGGGAAACGCGGGAGACCCAGTACTTC. It encodes CASSLGFGETRETQYF.

This chain connects TRBV21-1 to TRBJ1-1; TRBD1 is the table's D call and was not checked against the DNA. TRBV21-1 has pseudogene status. There are 16 residues in the CDR3. The CDR3 DNA reads TGTGCCAGCAGCAACACGGCACAGGGAGAGATCACTGAAGCTTTCTTT. It encodes CASSNTAQGEITEAFF.

The rearrangement uses TRBV6-5 and TRBJ2-2; 8 bases are a match to TRBD1. V gave up 2 bases and J gave up 7 bases; unmatched junction bases: 0. Germline V lookup: CDR1 MNHEY, CDR2 SVGAGI. The CDR3 has 13 residues. CDR3 sequence (DNA): TGTGCCAGCAGTTACGGACAGGGCGGGGAGCTGTTTTTT. It translates to CASSYGQGGELFF.

V usage is TRBV28 and J usage is TRBJ2-7, with 8 bases matching TRBD1. The CDR3 runs to 14 residues. After removal of 2 bases from V and 6 bases from J, the junction contained 6 bases not matched to a gene. Germline V CDR1 and CDR2: MDHEN, SYDVKM. The CDR3 here is CASSLRTGSSEQYF. The DNA for the CDR3 is TGTGCCAGCAGTTTAAGGACAGGGAGTAGCGAGCAGTACTTC.

This clone was seen only once. This chain joins TRBV27 and TRBJ1-2; D is undetermined. Trimming took off 0 bases at V and 6 bases at J, with 8 bases between the two ends. The CDR3 is 13 residues long. Germline V gene data show CDR1 as MNHEY and CDR2 as SMNVEV (reference sequence). The CDR3 spells CASSLSGGNGYTF. The CDR3 DNA reads TGTGCCAGCAGTTTATCGGGCGGGAATGGCTACACCTTC.

The chain is built from TRBV23-1 and TRBJ2-7, with D perhaps TRBD2 (5 bases). TRBV23-1 is an ORF; its function is uncertain. The ends were cut back, 3 bases at V and 3 bases at J, with 18 bases in the middle. CDR3 size: 16 residues. The CDR3 here is CASSQFGGGRDYEQYF. The DNA of the CDR3 is TGCGCCAGCAGTCAGTTCGGTGGAGGACGGGACTACGAGCAGTACTTC.

This chain joins TRBV12-2 and TRBJ2-7; the table gives TRBD2 as D, unverified against the DNA. TRBV12-2 constitutes a pseudogene. The CDR3 is 14 residues long. In DNA form, the CDR3 reads TGTGCAAGTCGCTTAGCCCCAGCGGGAGGCGAGCAGTACTTC. This translates into CASRLAPAGGEQYF.

J is TRBJ2-1 and V is TRBV3-1 (or the pseudogene TRBV3-2); 11 bases map to TRBD2. Germline assignment: CDR1 LGHDT and CDR2 YNNKEL (reference sequence). This CDR3 has 15 amino acids. The V and J ends lost 8 bases and 4 bases, in that order; junction bases with no gene match: 7. The CDR3 DNA is TGTGCCAGCCGAGGCGGGACTAGCGGATACAATGAGCAGTTCTTC. Translating gives CASRGGTSGYNEQFF.

This chain links TRBV9 with TRBJ2-3; 11 bases line up with TRBD2. The CDR3 totals 14 residues. The V and J ends lost 4 bases and 6 bases, in that order; junction bases with no gene match: 4. Germline V CDR1 and CDR2: SGDLS, YYNGEE. DNA for the CDR3: TGTGCCAGCAGCACGACTAGCGGGGCGGATACGCAGTATTTT. This translates into CASSTTSGADTQYF.

V is TRBV5-1 and J is TRBJ1-2; 7 nucleotides line up with TRBD1. CDR1 and CDR2 from the germline V gene are SGHRS and YFSETQ. The CDR3 contains 18 residues. V lost 5 bases, J lost 0 bases, and 16 bases stayed unmatched. The CDR3 DNA is TGCGCCAGCAGTTCCGTCGGAACTAGGGACAGACCTAACTATGGCTACACCTTC. As protein: CASSSVGTRDRPNYGYTF.